Presented here are 2 T cell receptor beta chains from one specimen sequenced in a study of T-cell reconstitution after alpha-beta-depleted transplantation in children. Unique molecular identifiers were incorporated during preparation of the TCRbeta library. Using its own MiXCR run on the PCR reads, TCRdb lists one record per CDR3 protein. The sample lists about 510,000 distinct CDR3 sequences; about 10% were seen once. Sequenced material: PBMCs, mostly from graft donor cells, taken 180 days after TCRalphabeta/CD19-depleted stem cell transplant. These receptors all come from a female patient aged 2-15 years who had a stem cell transplant for aplastic anemia, so the T cells may come from the graft donor.

This sequence joins TRBV4-2 and TRBJ1-2; no clear D gene. The germline V gene encodes CDR1 LGHNA and CDR2 YNFKEQ. The V end lost 4 bases, the J end lost 2 bases, and 11 bases lay between the germline ends. The CDR3 sequence is 14 residues long. The CDR3 spells CASSRGVENYGYTF. DNA for the CDR3: TGTGCCAGCAGCCGAGGAGTGGAAAACTATGGCTACACCTTC.

This clonotype has a count of ten or more. The CDR3 region is CASSLAGVRAGNTIYF. For the CDR3, the DNA is TGTGCCAGCAGCTTAGCGGGCGTTCGAGCCGGAAACACCATATATTTT. J is TRBJ1-3 and V is TRBV7-8, with unresolved D. From germline, CDR1 is SGHVS and CDR2 FQNEAQ. The CDR3 contains 16 residues. Trimming pared 0 bases from V and 4 bases from J, leaving 13 bases between.